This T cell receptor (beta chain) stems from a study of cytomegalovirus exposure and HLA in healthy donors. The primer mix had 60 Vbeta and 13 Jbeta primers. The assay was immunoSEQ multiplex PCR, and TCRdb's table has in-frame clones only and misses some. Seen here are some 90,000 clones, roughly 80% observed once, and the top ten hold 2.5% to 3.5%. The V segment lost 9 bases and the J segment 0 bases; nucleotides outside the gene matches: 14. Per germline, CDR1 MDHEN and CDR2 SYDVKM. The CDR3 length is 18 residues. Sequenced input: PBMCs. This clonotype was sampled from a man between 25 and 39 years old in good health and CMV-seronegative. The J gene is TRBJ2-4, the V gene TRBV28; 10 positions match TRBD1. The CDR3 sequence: CASRPGQGEVAAKNIQYF. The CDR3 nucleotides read TGTGCCAGTCGGCCCGGACAGGGGGAAGTAGCAGCCAAAAACATTCAGTACTTC.